These 22 T cell receptor beta chains originate from one sample sequenced in a study of cytomegalovirus exposure and HLA in healthy donors. The PCR ran on 60 Vbeta and 13 Jbeta primers. Using immunoSEQ multiplex PCR, the repertoire was profiled, and TCRdb retains in-frame clones only, with some absent. The repertoire holds about 140,000 clones, with over 75% as singletons. Sequencing was performed on PBMCs. The receptors shown here come from a female donor in good health and CMV-seronegative.

The rearrangement joins TRBV6-1 to TRBJ2-7, with TRBD2 as a possible D gene (6 bases). Germline CDR1 MNHNS, CDR2 SASEGT. This CDR3 comprises 12 residues. The V end lost 1 base, the J end lost 11 bases, and 12 bases lay between the germline ends. CDR3 sequence: CASSEGGWGEYF. CDR3 bases: TGTGCCAGCAGTGAAGGAGGGTGGGGGGAGTACTTC.

The DNA for the CDR3 is TGCGCCAGCAGCCAACCACTAGGCGGAGAACAGTTCTTC. It translates to CASSQPLGGEQFF. V usage is TRBV4-1 and J usage is TRBJ2-1, with D perhaps matching TRBD2 (5 bases). CDR3 size: 13 residues. The germline V gene encodes CDR1 MGHRA and CDR2 YSYEKL. Between the trimmed V and J ends, which lost 2 bases and 13 bases, there was a span of 15 bases.

The genes are TRBV5-1 and TRBJ2-2; 8 nucleotides line up with TRBD2. Germline V gene sequence: CDR1 SGHRS, CDR2 YFSETQ. J lost 0 bases, V lost 2 bases, and 0 bases had no gene match. The CDR3 is 15 residues long. CDR3 sequence reads: CASSLAGANTGELFF. The CDR3, as DNA: TGCGCCAGCAGCTTAGCGGGGGCGAACACCGGGGAGCTGTTTTTT.

The V call is TRBV6-5, the J call TRBJ2-7; D possibly corresponds to TRBD1 (5 bases). The germline V gene encodes CDR1 MNHEY and CDR2 SVGAGI. CDR3 length: 13 amino acids. V was trimmed by 5 bases and J by 3 bases, leaving 11 bases between them. The CDR3 DNA reads as TGTGCCAGCAGTGACAGTTCGGGCTACGAGCAGTACTTC. Protein: CASSDSSGYEQYF.

The chain links TRBV19 to TRBJ1-5, with 7 bases that match TRBD1. CDR3 size: 15 residues. Trimming at V came to 1 base and at J to 4 bases, leaving 4 bases not matched to a gene. Germline lookup yields CDR1 LNHDA and CDR2 SQIVND (reference sequence). Written as DNA, the CDR3 is TGTGCCAGTAGTATAGTACAGGGGATAAATCAGCCCCAGCATTTT. It specifies CASSIVQGINQPQHF.

The chain employs TRBV4-1 and TRBJ2-1; TRBD2 aligns across 7 bases. The germline gives CDR1 MGHRA, CDR2 YSYEKL. CDR3 length equals 17 residues. The ends lost 3 bases at V and 0 bases at J; junction bases unmatched: 8. The DNA for the CDR3 is TGCGCCAGCAGCCAGGGACTAATCTCGGCCTCCTACAATGAGCAGTTCTTC. Protein product: CASSQGLISASYNEQFF.

The chain combines TRBV4-1 with TRBJ2-7, with 7 bases lining up with TRBD2. CDR3 length: 15 residues. Germline CDR1 MGHRA, CDR2 YSYEKL. The V gene end was trimmed by 0 bases and the J gene end by 0 bases; junction bases not matched to a gene: 2. The CDR3 bases are TGCGCCAGCAGCCAAGACGCTAGCGGCTCCTACGAGCAGTACTTC. Translated: CASSQDASGSYEQYF.

CDR3 sequence: CASTEREGRREQYF. In DNA, the CDR3 is TGTGCCAGTACTGAGCGGGAGGGCCGGAGGGAGCAGTACTTC. V is TRBV19 and J is TRBJ2-7; the match to TRBD2 covers 10 bases. The CDR3 has 14 amino acids. Germline V lookup: CDR1 LNHDA, CDR2 SQIVND (reference sequence). With 7 bases clipped from V and 7 bases from J, the junction kept 10 bases outside the gene matches.

The chain has TRBV7-2 and TRBJ1-4, with D possibly being TRBD1 (5 bases). This CDR3 has 14 residues. Germline V lookup: CDR1 SGHTA, CDR2 FQGNSA. V gave up 5 bases and J gave up 8 bases, with 15 bases separating them. Written as DNA, the CDR3 is TGTGCCAGCAGCCCGACGGGGGGTAGGGAAAAACTGTTTTTT. Translation: CASSPTGGREKLFF.

V usage is TRBV28 and J usage is TRBJ2-7, with 10 bases matching TRBD1. The CDR3 runs to 14 residues. Germline CDR1 is MDHEN and CDR2 is SYDVKM. The V segment lost 5 bases and the J segment 5 bases; nucleotides outside the gene matches: 6. CDR3: CASSRGQGRHEQYF. DNA for the CDR3: TGTGCCAGCAGTAGGGGACAGGGGCGCCACGAGCAGTACTTC. The entire variable domain, with the rest obtained from reference TRBV28 and TRBJ2-7, is as follows: DVKVTQSSRYLVKRTGEKVFLECVQDMDHENMFWYRQDPGLGLRLIYFSYDVKMKEKGDIPEGYSVSREKKERFSLILESASTNQTSMYLCASSRGQGRHEQYFGPGTRLTVT.

This chain connects TRBV28 to TRBJ1-1, with a possible D match to TRBD1 (5 bases). Germline V gene lookup returns CDR1 MDHEN and CDR2 SYDVKM. This CDR3 is built from 14 residues. The V and J ends lost 2 bases and 3 bases respectively, with 10 bases between them. CDR3 in amino acids: CASSLTRADTEAFF. The CDR3 region has the DNA TGTGCCAGCAGTTTAACCAGGGCGGACACTGAAGCTTTCTTT.

DNA for the CDR3: TGTGCCAGCAGCCCTCCTGGGTGGAGAGGGAACACTGAAGCTTTCTTT. Its translation: CASSPPGWRGNTEAFF. This chain connects TRBV11-1 to TRBJ1-1, with unresolved D. The CDR3 runs 16 residues. Deletions cut 5 bases from V and 1 base from J, with 17 bases between. Germline-derived CDR1 and CDR2 are SGHAT and FQDESV (reference sequence).

This sequence joins TRBV27 and TRBJ1-4; TRBD1 matches 10 bases. CDR1 and CDR2 (germline): MNHEY, SMNVEV (reference sequence). The trim removed 7 bases at V and 6 bases at J, leaving 5 bases unmatched. This CDR3 has 14 amino acids. The CDR3 DNA is TGTGCCAGCACCTCGACAGGGGGCGATGAAAAACTGTTTTTT. This translates into CASTSTGGDEKLFF. The full variable domain, rest sourced from reference TRBV27 and TRBJ1-4, is EAQVTQNPRYLITVTGKKLTVTCSQNMNHEYMSWYRQDPGLGLRQIYYSMNVEVTDKGDVPEGYKVSRKEKRNFPLILESPSPNQTSLYFCASTSTGGDEKLFFGSGTQLSVL.

The chain joins TRBV29-1 to TRBJ2-7, with TRBD2 identical over 9 bases. V lost 1 base and J lost 6; bases outside the gene matches: 7. The CDR3 has 14 residues. Germline V gene lookup returns CDR1 SQVTM and CDR2 ANQGSEA. CDR3 protein: CSVEGAGGPGEQYF. DNA of the CDR3: TGCAGCGTTGAAGGGGCGGGAGGGCCTGGCGAGCAGTACTTC.

The V and J genes are TRBV6-5 and TRBJ2-7; 12 bases line up with TRBD1. The V segment lost 7 bases and the J segment 6 bases; nucleotides outside the gene matches: 10. From germline, CDR1 is MNHEY and CDR2 SVGAGI. This CDR3 is built from 15 residues. The CDR3 region has the DNA TGTGCCAGCATCCCTGGGACAGGGGGCTTCCGCGAGCAGTACTTC. This gives the protein CASIPGTGGFREQYF.

The rearrangement joins TRBV5-4 to TRBJ2-7, with D perhaps TRBD1 (6 bases). Per the germline V gene, CDR1 is SGHNT and CDR2 is YYREEE (reference sequence). Trimming left V 3 bases short and J 2 bases short, with 12 bases between. This CDR3 has 14 amino acids. The CDR3, as DNA: TGTGCCAGCAGCTCCGCAGGGGAGACCTACGAGCAGTACTTC. Translating it yields CASSSAGETYEQYF. The full variable domain, with the rest looked up from reference TRBV5-4 and TRBJ2-7, is ETGVTQSPTHLIKTRGQQVTLRCSSQSGHNTVSWYQQALGQGPQFIFQYYREEENGRGNFPPRFSGLQFPNYSSELNVNALELDDSALYLCASSSAGETYEQYFGPGTRLTVT.

The chain combines TRBV2 with TRBJ2-7; 11 bases agree with TRBD2. CDR3 size: 15 residues. Per germline, CDR1 SNHLY and CDR2 FYNNEI. The V segment lost 5 bases and the J segment 6 bases; nucleotides outside the gene matches: 9. The CDR3 DNA reads TGTGCCAGCAGTACTATAGCGGGAGGGCCCGGCGAGCAGTACTTC. The encoded protein is CASSTIAGGPGEQYF.

CDR3 nucleotide sequence: TGTGCCAGCAGCTTAGTCTGGCCAGGGCGAGAAAATGAGCAGTTCTTC. The encoded protein is CASSLVWPGRENEQFF. The chain is built from TRBV7-9 and TRBJ2-1; a weak D match, TRBD1 (5 bases). The CDR3 is 16 amino acids. Between the trimmed V and J ends, which lost 1 base and 7 bases, there was a span of 17 bases. Germline V gene data show CDR1 as SEHNR and CDR2 as FQNEAQ (reference sequence).

The chain is built from TRBV27 and TRBJ2-7; D is perhaps TRBD1 (7 bases). Deletions cut 3 bases from V and 3 bases from J, with 12 bases between. The germline V gene encodes CDR1 MNHEY and CDR2 SMNVEV (reference sequence). This CDR3 region has 14 residues. CDR3 nucleotide sequence: TGTGCCAGCAGTTTCGGAGGGGGCAACTACGAGCAGTACTTC. Protein product: CASSFGGGNYEQYF.

To note about this clone: The junction and the germline gene differ at one end; a read error may be behind it. The chain links TRBV5-3 to TRBJ2-7; weak D call: TRBD2 (6 bases). TRBV5-3 is an ORF, with its function uncertain. This CDR3 is 13 amino acids long. The CDR3 nucleotides are TGTGCCAGAAGCTTGGCCCGGGGGACTCCCAACACCTTC. Its translation: CARSLARGTPNTF.

The DNA of the CDR3 is TGTGCCAGCAGTTTTGATAGATATCAGCCCCAGCATTTT. It encodes CASSFDRYQPQHF. The chain carries TRBV28 and TRBJ1-5; D uncertain. The CDR3 totals 13 residues. Per the germline V gene, CDR1 is MDHEN and CDR2 is SYDVKM. Between the trimmed V and J ends, which lost 3 bases and 5 bases, there was a span of 8 bases.

This chain's CDR3 is CSVVSGRSGEQYF. CDR3 nucleotide sequence: TGCAGCGTTGTGAGCGGGAGATCGGGTGAGCAGTACTTC. The chain joins TRBV29-1 to TRBJ2-7, with 8 bases identical to TRBD2. V dropped 4 bases and J dropped 7; count of bases not matched to a gene: 9. Germline V gene sequence: CDR1 SQVTM, CDR2 ANQGSEA. The CDR3 loop spans 13 amino acids.